Described below is a single TCR beta chain sequence and its context. The target antigen is unknown. These data originate in a study of shared clonotypes between healthy human individuals. General observations from the study: What limited the represented genetic and exposure-history diversity was the small number of donors.

The naive CD8 population came from CD45RO-negative cells selected for CCR7, without terminally differentiated effector memory CD45RA+ cells. All of the donors resided in Nashville, Tennessee, and each was a Caucasian adult. Every subset's genomic DNA went evenly onto several immunoSEQ plates. Under the authors' procedure: Junction-only sequences produced by ImmunoSEQ had no quality scores, so filtering differed. The table came from immunoSEQ multiplex PCR; TCRdb's copy has only in-frame clones and leaves some out. The D gene and trimming were derived from the DNA, and the V and J assignments and clone size from that table. The sample includes about 2.1 million clones, about 92% of them seen just once. The germline V gene has CDR1 SGHDT and CDR2 YYEEEE. The germline V and J ends were trimmed by 2 bases and 6 bases, with 5 bases remaining between them. This CDR3 has 12 residues.

The TCR was taken from a man younger than 35 in good health. Some clones in this sample may be carry-over from other donors' samples. This chain uses TRBV5-6 with TRBJ1-4; D call uncertain. Sequencing was carried out using naive CD8+ T cells from PBMCs. The CDR3 DNA sequence: TGTGCCAGCAGCTTTAACTATGAAAAACTGTTTTTT. It specifies CASSFNYEKLFF.